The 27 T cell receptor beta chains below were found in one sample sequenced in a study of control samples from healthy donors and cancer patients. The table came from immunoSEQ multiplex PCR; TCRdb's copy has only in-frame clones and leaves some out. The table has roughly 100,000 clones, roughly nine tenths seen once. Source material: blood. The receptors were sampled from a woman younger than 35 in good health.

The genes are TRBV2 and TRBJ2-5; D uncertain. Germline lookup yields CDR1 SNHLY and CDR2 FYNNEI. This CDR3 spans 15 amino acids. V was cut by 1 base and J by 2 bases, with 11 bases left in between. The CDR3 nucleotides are TGTGCCAGCAGTGAAGGGAGAACACCTCAAGAGACCCAGTACTTC. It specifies CASSEGRTPQETQYF.

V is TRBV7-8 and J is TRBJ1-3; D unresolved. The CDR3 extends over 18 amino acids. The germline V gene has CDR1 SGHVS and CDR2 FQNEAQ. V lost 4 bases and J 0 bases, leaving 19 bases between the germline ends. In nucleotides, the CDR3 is TGTGCCAGCAGCTCTCAAAATCTACCGACGGGCTCTGGAAACACCATATATTTT. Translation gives CASSSQNLPTGSGNTIYF.

CDR3 nucleotides: TGCGCCAGCAGCTTGGACCCGTCCAATGAGCAGTTCTTC. This codes for CASSLDPSNEQFF. The chain joins TRBV5-1 to TRBJ2-1; D is unresolved. V gave up 0 bases and J gave up 6 bases, with 7 bases separating them. CDR1 is SGHRS and CDR2 is YFSETQ in the germline V gene. The CDR3 covers 13 residues.

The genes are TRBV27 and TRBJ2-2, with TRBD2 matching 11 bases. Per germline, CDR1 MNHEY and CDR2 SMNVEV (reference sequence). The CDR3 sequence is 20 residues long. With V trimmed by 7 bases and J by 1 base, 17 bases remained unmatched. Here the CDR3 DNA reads TGTGCCAGCACCCAAGGACAGGGCGTACTAGCGGGAGTGAACACCGGGGAGCTGTTTTTT. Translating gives CASTQGQGVLAGVNTGELFF.

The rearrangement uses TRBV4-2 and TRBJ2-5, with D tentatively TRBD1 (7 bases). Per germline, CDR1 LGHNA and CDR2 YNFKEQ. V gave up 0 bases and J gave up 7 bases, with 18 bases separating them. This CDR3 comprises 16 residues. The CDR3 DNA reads TGTGCCAGCAGCCAAGAAGGAGGGGGCGCAGGGGGGACCCAGTACTTC. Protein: CASSQEGGGAGGTQYF.

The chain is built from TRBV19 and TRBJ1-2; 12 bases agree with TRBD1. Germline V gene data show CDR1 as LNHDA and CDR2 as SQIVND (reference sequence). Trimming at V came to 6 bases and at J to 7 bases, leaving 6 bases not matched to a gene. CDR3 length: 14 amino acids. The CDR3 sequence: CASRRDRGRFGYTF. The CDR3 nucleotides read TGTGCCAGTAGGAGGGACAGGGGGCGTTTTGGCTACACCTTC.

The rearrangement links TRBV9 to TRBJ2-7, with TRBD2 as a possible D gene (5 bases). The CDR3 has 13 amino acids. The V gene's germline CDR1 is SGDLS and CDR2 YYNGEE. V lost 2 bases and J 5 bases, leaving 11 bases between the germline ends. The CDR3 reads CASSVRGLDEQYF. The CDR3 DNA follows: TGTGCCAGCAGCGTGAGAGGACTTGACGAGCAGTACTTC.

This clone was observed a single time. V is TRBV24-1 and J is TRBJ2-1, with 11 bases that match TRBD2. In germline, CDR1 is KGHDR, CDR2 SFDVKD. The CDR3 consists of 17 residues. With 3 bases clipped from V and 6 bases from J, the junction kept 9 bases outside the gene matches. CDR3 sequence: CATSDSSGRGPGNEQFF. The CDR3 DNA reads TGTGCCACCAGTGATAGTAGCGGGAGGGGGCCTGGCAATGAGCAGTTCTTC.

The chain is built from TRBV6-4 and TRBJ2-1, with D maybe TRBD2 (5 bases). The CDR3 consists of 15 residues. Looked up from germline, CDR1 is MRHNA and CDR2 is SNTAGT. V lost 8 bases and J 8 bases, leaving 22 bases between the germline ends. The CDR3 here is CASAGEATTIHEQFF. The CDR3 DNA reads TGTGCCAGCGCCGGGGAAGCTACCACCATTCATGAGCAGTTCTTC.

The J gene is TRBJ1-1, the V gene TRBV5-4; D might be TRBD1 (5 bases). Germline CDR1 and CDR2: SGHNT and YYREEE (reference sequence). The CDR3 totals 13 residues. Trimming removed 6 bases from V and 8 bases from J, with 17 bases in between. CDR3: CASIETSRGEAFF. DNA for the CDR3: TGTGCCAGCATCGAAACCTCAAGGGGCGAAGCTTTCTTT.

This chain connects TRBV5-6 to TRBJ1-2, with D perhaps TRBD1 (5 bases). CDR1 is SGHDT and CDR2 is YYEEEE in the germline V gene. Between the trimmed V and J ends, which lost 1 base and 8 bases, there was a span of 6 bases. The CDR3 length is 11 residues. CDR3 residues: CASSLQGGYTF. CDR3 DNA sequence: TGTGCCAGCAGCTTGCAGGGCGGCTACACCTTC.

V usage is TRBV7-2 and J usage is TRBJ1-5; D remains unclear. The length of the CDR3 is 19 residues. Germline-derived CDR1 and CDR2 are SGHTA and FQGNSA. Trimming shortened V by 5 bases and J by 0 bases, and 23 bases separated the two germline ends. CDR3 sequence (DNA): TGTGCCAGCAGCATTCTCCGGGATCCCTTCATTTATAGCAATCAGCCCCAGCATTTT. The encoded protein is CASSILRDPFIYSNQPQHF.

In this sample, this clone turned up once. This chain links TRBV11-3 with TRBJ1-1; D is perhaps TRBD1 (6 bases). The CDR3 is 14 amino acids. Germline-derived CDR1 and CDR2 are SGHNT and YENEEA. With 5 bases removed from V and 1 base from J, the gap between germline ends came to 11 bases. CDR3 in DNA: TGTGCCAGCAGCCCAGGGGCGGGGAACACTGAAGCTTTCTTT. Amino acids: CASSPGAGNTEAFF. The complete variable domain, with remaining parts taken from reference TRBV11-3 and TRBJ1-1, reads EAGVVQSPRYKIIEKKQPVAFWCNPISGHNTLYWYLQNLGQGPELLIRYENEEAVDDSQLPKDRFSAERLKGVDSTLKIQPAELGDSAVYLCASSPGAGNTEAFFGQGTRLTVV.

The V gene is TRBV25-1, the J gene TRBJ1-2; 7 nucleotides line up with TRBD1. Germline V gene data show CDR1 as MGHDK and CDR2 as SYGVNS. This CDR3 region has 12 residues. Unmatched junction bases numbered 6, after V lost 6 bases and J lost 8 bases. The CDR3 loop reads CASSEGQRGYTF. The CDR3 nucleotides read TGTGCCAGCAGCGAGGGACAGAGGGGCTACACCTTC.

CDR3 nucleotide sequence: TGCGCCTGGGGAGGGGGAGCGCAGTACTTC. It specifies CAWGGGAQYF. The J gene is TRBJ2-7, the V gene TRBV4-1, with a weak D call TRBD2 (7 bases). The CDR3 totals 10 residues. Germline V gene sequence: CDR1 MGHRA, CDR2 YSYEKL. Trimming shortened V by 11 bases and J by 9 bases, and 14 bases separated the two germline ends.

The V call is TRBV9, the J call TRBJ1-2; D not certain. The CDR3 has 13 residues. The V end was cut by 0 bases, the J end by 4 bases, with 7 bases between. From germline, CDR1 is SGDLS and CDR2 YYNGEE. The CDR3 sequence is CASSVGGAYGYTF. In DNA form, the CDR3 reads TGTGCCAGCAGCGTAGGGGGTGCCTATGGCTACACCTTC.

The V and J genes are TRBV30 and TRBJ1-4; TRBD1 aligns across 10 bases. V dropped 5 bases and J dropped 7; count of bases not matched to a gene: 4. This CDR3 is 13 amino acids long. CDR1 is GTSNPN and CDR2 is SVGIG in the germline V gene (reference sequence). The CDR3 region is CAWDRGLGEKLFF. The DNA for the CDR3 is TGTGCCTGGGACAGGGGGCTCGGTGAAAAACTGTTTTTT.

CDR3: CASSGLTGGVQPQHF. In nucleotides, the CDR3 is TGTGCCAGCAGCGGCCTCACAGGGGGGGTACAGCCCCAGCATTTT. The chain is built from TRBV5-5 and TRBJ1-5; TRBD1 matches at 8 bases. The J segment lost 7 bases and the V segment lost 4 bases, leaving 10 bases of the junction unmatched. The CDR3 covers 15 residues. The germline gives CDR1 SGHKS, CDR2 YYEKEE (reference sequence).

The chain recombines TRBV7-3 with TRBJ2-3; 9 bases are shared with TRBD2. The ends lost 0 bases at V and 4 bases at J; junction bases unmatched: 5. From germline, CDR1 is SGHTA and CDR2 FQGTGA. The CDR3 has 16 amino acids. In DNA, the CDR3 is TGTGCCAGCAGCTTAACGACTAGCGGTTTCGCAGATACGCAGTATTTT. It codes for CASSLTTSGFADTQYF.

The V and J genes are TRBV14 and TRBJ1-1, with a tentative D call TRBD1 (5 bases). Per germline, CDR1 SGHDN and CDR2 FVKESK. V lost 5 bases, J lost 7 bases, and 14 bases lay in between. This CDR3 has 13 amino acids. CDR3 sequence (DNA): TGTGCCAGCAGCGGGGCCCGAGCCCATGAAGCTTTCTTT. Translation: CASSGARAHEAFF.

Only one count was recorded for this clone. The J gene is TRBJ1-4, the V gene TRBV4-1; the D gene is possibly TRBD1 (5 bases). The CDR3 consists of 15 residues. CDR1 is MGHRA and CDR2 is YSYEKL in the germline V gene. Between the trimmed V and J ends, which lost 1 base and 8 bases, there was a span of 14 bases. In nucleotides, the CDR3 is TGCGCCAGCAGCCAAGTTTATAAGGGGTTGGAAAAACTGTTTTTT. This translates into CASSQVYKGLEKLFF.

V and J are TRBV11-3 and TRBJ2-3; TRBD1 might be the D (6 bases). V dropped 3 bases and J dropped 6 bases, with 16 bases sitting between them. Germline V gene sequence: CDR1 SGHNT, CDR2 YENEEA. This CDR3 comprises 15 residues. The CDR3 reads CASSFHFGQKDTQYF. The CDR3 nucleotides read TGTGCCAGCAGCTTCCACTTCGGACAGAAGGATACGCAGTATTTT.

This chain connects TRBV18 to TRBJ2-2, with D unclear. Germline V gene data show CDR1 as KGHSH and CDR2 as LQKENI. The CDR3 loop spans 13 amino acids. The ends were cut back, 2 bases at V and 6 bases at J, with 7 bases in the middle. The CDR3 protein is CASSPLLSGELFF. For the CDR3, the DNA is TGTGCCAGCTCACCATTGCTCTCCGGGGAGCTGTTTTTT.

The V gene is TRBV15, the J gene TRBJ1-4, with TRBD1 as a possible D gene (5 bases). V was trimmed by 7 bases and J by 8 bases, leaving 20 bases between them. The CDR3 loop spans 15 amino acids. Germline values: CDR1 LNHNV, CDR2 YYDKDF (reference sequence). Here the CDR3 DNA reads TGTGCCACCAAGGGACGGGAATCGGATGGGGAAAAACTGTTTTTT. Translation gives CATKGRESDGEKLFF.

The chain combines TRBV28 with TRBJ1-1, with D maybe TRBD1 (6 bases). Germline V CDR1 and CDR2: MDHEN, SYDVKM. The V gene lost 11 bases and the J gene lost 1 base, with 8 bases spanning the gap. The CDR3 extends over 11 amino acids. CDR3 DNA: TGTGCCGTACAGGGGAACACTGAAGCTTTCTTT. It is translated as CAVQGNTEAFF.

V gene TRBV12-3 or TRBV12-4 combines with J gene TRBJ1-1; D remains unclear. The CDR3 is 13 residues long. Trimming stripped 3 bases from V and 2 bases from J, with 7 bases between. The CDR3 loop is CASSLKPNTEAFF. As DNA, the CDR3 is TGTGCCAGCAGTTTGAAGCCCAACACTGAAGCTTTCTTT.

CDR3 coding DNA: TGTGCCAGCAGCTCGGGACTAGTTAGATCGGATACGCAGTATTTT. This encodes CASSSGLVRSDTQYF. The chain combines TRBV7-2 with TRBJ2-3, with 8 bases lining up with TRBD2. Germline trimming cut 4 bases from V and 6 bases from J; bases unmatched to any gene: 9. This CDR3 contains 15 residues. Germline CDR1 reads SGHTA; CDR2 reads FQGNSA.